The T cell receptor beta chain under discussion was sequenced for a study of T cells in Graves' hyperthyroidism and ophthalmopathy. Whole-study results and caveats: With a median lead of around 6.7 months before onset, the model predicted ophthalmopathy.

As regards this clonotype: Its antigen is undetermined.

Trimming cost V 7 bases and J 0 bases; bases outside gene matches: 5. The CDR3 contains 14 residues. CDR1 is SNHLY and CDR2 is FYNNEI in the germline V gene. Diagnostic assessment was based on clinical symptoms, serum thyroxine and TRAb, thyroid ultrasound and orbital computed tomography. Amplification yielded TCR beta CDR3 regions, with RNA transcripts as the source. With the HTBI primer set, the TCR CDR3 went through a first round of RT-PCR. Each CDR3 protein gets one entry after TCRdb re-called the multiplex PCR reads with MiXCR. The table lists 660,000 or so distinct CDR3 sequences, about 45% of them singletons.

The rearrangement joins TRBV2 to TRBJ1-1, with 7 bases lining up with TRBD1. This receptor was identified in an adult man with Graves' disease, either hyperthyroidism or ophthalmopathy (not recorded which). The sequenced sample was peripheral blood or thyroid tissue (not recorded which). The DNA of the CDR3 is TGTGCCAGCATACCCGGGACAGTGAACACTGAAGCTTTCTTT. This codes for CASIPGTVNTEAFF.